The rows below give T cell receptor beta chains drawn from one sample of a study. TCRdb independently ran MiXCR on the reads; one entry per CDR3 protein. Counted here are 4,100 or so distinct CDR3 sequences, roughly a tenth occurring once; the ten biggest clones make up more than 10%. Sequenced material: CD4+ T cells from synovial fluid. Receptor source: a human donor with rheumatoid arthritis. Each CDR3 is given with its conserved first and last residue.

TRBJ1-2,TRBV7-2,CASSLAPGVTYGYTF
TRBJ1-5,TRBV18,CASSPGARRDSNQPQHF
TRBJ2-3,TRBV20-1,CSARDRLRGSTDTQYF
TRBJ1-1,TRBV2,CASSHRNTEAFF
TRBJ1-1,TRBV18,CASSPVAYEAFF
TRBJ2-7,TRBV29-1,CSVWVPGQGYEQYF
TRBJ2-1,TRBV7-6,CASSLLAGAYNEQFF
TRBJ2-2,TRBV12-3/TRBV12-4,CASTLTGVTGELFF
TRBJ1-1,TRBV20-1,CSARWGQNTEAFF
TRBJ1-5,TRBV7-2,CASSLVSGGNQPQHF
TRBJ2-1,TRBV23-1,CASRPKERGHYNEQFF